These T cell receptor beta chains were read from a single sample in a study of vaccination effects on CD4 cells after COVID-19. Profiled with immunoSEQ multiplex PCR; TCRdb holds only in-frame clones, not every one. Of about 47,000 clones listed, about three quarters were seen once; the top ten hold 6.5% to 8.5%. These receptors' antigens are unknown. The sample here was CD4+ T cells from PBMCs cultured without peptide, taken after COVID-19 vaccination. The receptor set was obtained from a human donor who received a COVID-19 vaccine. CDR3s include the opening cysteine and the closing phenylalanine or tryptophan. A D gene is named only where the DNA matches it firmly. Where a row states a size, it is once, few, many or the class of an expanded clone; other rows omit it.

V gene	clone size	J gene	D gene	CDR3 protein	CDR3 DNA
TRBV3-1/TRBV3-2	-	TRBJ2-5	TRBD1	CASSTQGETQYF	TGTGCCAGCAGCACACAGGGGGAGACCCAGTACTTC
TRBV5-8	-	TRBJ1-4	-	CASSARVSSTNEKLFF	TGTGCCAGCAGCGCGAGGGTTTCTTCAACTAATGAAAAACTGTTTTTT
TRBV12-3/TRBV12-4	-	TRBJ2-7	TRBD1	CASKTGDEQYF	TGTGCCAGCAAAACAGGGGACGAGCAGTACTTC
TRBV7-2	-	TRBJ2-5	-	CASSRGAQETQYF	TGTGCCAGCAGCAGGGGTGCCCAAGAGACCCAGTACTTC
TRBV11-2	-	TRBJ2-1	TRBD2	CASSLLRLAGGVHEQFF	TGTGCCAGCAGCCTCCTACGACTAGCGGGAGGGGTCCATGAGCAGTTCTTC
TRBV5-1	-	TRBJ1-2	TRBD1	CASSFGTGDYTF	TGCGCCAGCAGCTTCGGGACAGGAGACTACACCTTC
TRBV6-2/TRBV6-3	-	TRBJ1-2	-	CASSYGAGVLNYGYTF	TGTGCCAGCAGTTACGGGGCAGGGGTGCTAAACTATGGCTACACCTTC
TRBV3-1/TRBV3-2	-	TRBJ1-1	-	CASSLSTNTEAFF	TGTGCCAGCAGCCTCTCGACGAACACTGAAGCTTTCTTT
TRBV18	once	TRBJ1-2	-	CASSPDSRYGYTF	TGTGCCAGCTCACCAGACAGCCGCTATGGCTACACCTTC
TRBV30	-	TRBJ1-1	-	CAWSPGGPEAFF	TGTGCCTGGAGCCCCGGCGGACCTGAAGCTTTCTTT
TRBV5-1	-	TRBJ2-3	TRBD2	CASSLRLGLAETDTQYF	TGCGCCAGCAGCCTACGGCTTGGGCTAGCGGAGACAGATACGCAGTATTTT
TRBV10-1	-	TRBJ2-2	-	CASSGINYALENTGELFF	TGCGCCAGCAGTGGAATTAACTATGCACTGGAGAACACCGGGGAGCTGTTTTTT
TRBV18	-	TRBJ1-5	-	CASSPPGQLYSNQPQHF	TGTGCCAGCTCACCACCGGGCCAGCTTTATAGCAATCAGCCCCAGCATTTT
TRBV5-1	-	TRBJ1-3	TRBD1	CASKASLQGDSGNTIYF	TGCGCCAGTAAGGCAAGCCTACAGGGGGACTCTGGAAACACCATATATTTT
TRBV11-3	medium-sized	TRBJ2-2	TRBD2	CASSLEQSGTRSTGELFF	TGTGCCAGCAGCTTAGAGCAGTCCGGGACTAGATCTACCGGGGAGCTGTTTTTT
TRBV19	few	TRBJ2-7	-	CASSMSGAGGSYEQYF	TGTGCCAGTAGTATGTCGGGGGCAGGGGGCTCCTACGAGCAGTACTTC
TRBV6-5	few	TRBJ2-7	TRBD2	CASSSTSASYEQYF	TGTGCCAGCAGTTCGACTAGCGCCTCCTACGAGCAGTACTTC
TRBV24-1	-	TRBJ2-5	TRBD1	CATSAGTGGAETQYF	TGTGCCACCAGCGCCGGGACAGGGGGCGCAGAGACCCAGTACTTC
TRBV3-1/TRBV3-2	-	TRBJ2-1	-	CASSQVEAGQFF	TGTGCCAGCAGCCAAGTCGAGGCCGGGCAGTTCTTC
TRBV5-1	once	TRBJ2-4	-	CASSQGQPKNIQYF	TGCGCCAGCAGCCAGGGCCAGCCAAAAAACATTCAGTACTTC
TRBV3-1/TRBV3-2	-	TRBJ2-1	-	CASSQVYGRHEQFF	TGTGCCAGCAGCCAAGTGTACGGGAGACACGAGCAGTTCTTC
TRBV29-1	-	TRBJ1-5	-	CSVEGGINQPQHF	TGCAGCGTTGAGGGGGGAATCAATCAGCCCCAGCATTTT
TRBV5-1	-	TRBJ2-7	-	CASSSFSSYEQYF	TGCGCCAGCAGCTCCTTCTCATCCTACGAGCAGTACTTC
TRBV6-5	-	TRBJ2-1	-	CASSYLPVLSYNEQFF	TGTGCCAGCAGTTACTTACCGGTTTTATCCTACAATGAGCAGTTCTTC
TRBV19	-	TRBJ1-5	TRBD1	CASRGTGGEGQPQHF	TGTGCCAGTAGGGGGACAGGGGGAGAAGGGCAGCCCCAGCATTTT
TRBV5-1	-	TRBJ2-7	TRBD1	CASSLWGQGANYEQYF	TGCGCCAGCAGCTTGTGGGGACAGGGGGCTAACTACGAGCAGTACTTC
TRBV3-1/TRBV3-2	few	TRBJ1-5	-	CASSQDGSQPQHF	TGTGCCAGCAGCCAAGATGGCAGTCAGCCCCAGCATTTT
TRBV10-3	-	TRBJ1-2	TRBD1	CAISESKDRDYYGYTF	TGTGCCATCAGTGAGTCGAAGGACAGGGACTACTATGGCTACACCTTC
TRBV7-8	-	TRBJ1-6	TRBD1	CASSSAGTGGSNSPLHF	TGTGCCAGCAGCTCGGCCGGGACAGGGGGAAGTAATTCACCCCTCCACTTT
TRBV4-1	-	TRBJ2-4	-	CASSQDSGAIAKNIQYF	TGCGCCAGCAGCCAAGATTCCGGGGCCATAGCCAAAAACATTCAGTACTTC
TRBV20-1	once	TRBJ1-2	-	CSATGVYGYTF	TGCAGTGCTACAGGGGTCTATGGCTACACCTTC
TRBV7-7	-	TRBJ2-5	-	CASSLGWTDKETQYF	TGTGCCAGCAGCTTAGGGTGGACAGACAAAGAGACCCAGTACTTC
TRBV5-5	-	TRBJ1-2	-	CASSQVGGSGGYTF	TGTGCCAGCAGCCAAGTCGGGGGCTCGGGTGGCTACACCTTC
TRBV19	-	TRBJ1-1	TRBD1	CASSITRQGESPIEAFF	TGTGCCAGTAGTATAACACGACAGGGGGAGTCGCCTATAGAAGCTTTCTTT
TRBV18	few	TRBJ2-1	TRBD2	CASSLSGSGYNEQFF	TGTGCCAGCTCACTCAGCGGGAGTGGCTACAATGAGCAGTTCTTC
TRBV6-5	-	TRBJ1-3	-	CASSYSDPSSGNTIYF	TGTGCCAGCAGTTACTCGGACCCAAGCTCTGGAAACACCATATATTTT
TRBV5-6	-	TRBJ2-3	-	CASSLLTLDTQYF	TGTGCCAGCAGCTTACTAACCTTGGATACGCAGTATTTT
TRBV5-5	few	TRBJ2-7	-	CASSLDVYEQYF	TGTGCCAGCAGCCTCGACGTCTACGAGCAGTACTTC
TRBV7-9	-	TRBJ1-2	-	CASSLDRSRGYTF	TGTGCCAGCAGCTTAGATCGATCCCGGGGCTACACCTTC
TRBV5-1	once	TRBJ2-7	TRBD1	CASSFSGTDSYEQYF	TGCGCCAGCAGCTTTTCCGGGACAGACTCCTACGAGCAGTACTTC
TRBV10-2	-	TRBJ2-1	-	CASSEPYKGEQFF	TGCGCCAGCAGTGAACCATATAAGGGTGAGCAGTTCTTC
TRBV7-6	-	TRBJ2-2	TRBD1	CASSVGQGTTGELFF	TGTGCCAGCAGCGTTGGACAGGGTACCACCGGGGAGCTGTTTTTT
TRBV30	-	TRBJ2-3	-	CAWSVRTGTDTQYF	TGTGCCTGGAGTGTTCGGACAGGCACAGATACGCAGTATTTT
TRBV29-1	-	TRBJ1-1	-	CSVALADTEAFF	TGCAGCGTTGCACTCGCCGACACTGAAGCTTTCTTT
TRBV27	once	TRBJ2-1	TRBD2	CASTRESNNEQFF	TGTGCCAGCACGCGGGAGAGTAACAATGAGCAGTTCTTC
TRBV13	-	TRBJ1-5	-	CASSHGGEPQHF	TGTGCCAGCAGCCACGGAGGGGAGCCCCAGCATTTT
TRBV7-8	-	TRBJ1-1	-	CASSFSPRRYNTEAFF	TGTGCCAGCAGCTTTAGCCCCAGAAGATACAACACTGAAGCTTTCTTT
TRBV7-9	few	TRBJ1-1	-	CASSLGGTENLNTEAFF	TGTGCCAGCAGCTTAGGAGGGACGGAAAATTTGAACACTGAAGCTTTCTTT
TRBV29-1	-	TRBJ2-1	TRBD2	CSGSLAGAREQFF	TGCAGCGGTTCACTAGCGGGAGCGCGGGAGCAGTTCTTC
TRBV4-1	-	TRBJ2-7	-	CASSQGGTSLYEQYF	TGCGCCAGCAGCCAAGGAGGGACGTCCCTCTACGAGCAGTACTTC
TRBV19	-	TRBJ1-3	-	CASSIDLGPNTIYF	TGTGCCAGTAGTATAGATCTTGGACCAAACACCATATATTTT
TRBV18	few	TRBJ2-2	-	CASSPMGSGELFF	TGTGCCAGCTCACCAATGGGTTCGGGGGAGCTGTTTTTT